This T cell receptor beta chain emerged from a study of blood T cell repertoires in COVID-19. Study-level information: Acute and convalescent COVID-19 samples came from the United States, Italy and Spain.

The CDR3 runs to 13 residues. Clones were sequenced by immunoSEQ multiplex PCR, and TCRdb holds only the in-frame ones, with some missing. The data contain about 270,000 clones, 88% of them seen just once; the ten biggest clones take up about 3%. Recruitment covered roughly 22 US areas and drew participants whose ages spanned about 18 to 100 years. Assignment of participants to cohorts was predicated upon participant-reported clinical history. The sequenced sample was PBMCs or T cells enriched from blood (not recorded which). This rearrangement joins TRBV21-1 to TRBJ2-7; the table's D call TRBD2 went unverified against the DNA. TRBV21-1 is a listed pseudogene. The sequence derives from a woman in her 50s who had recovered from COVID-19. The CDR3: CASSKRGGSEQYF. CDR3 nucleotide sequence: TGTGCCAGCAGCAAACGCGGGGGATCCGAGCAGTACTTC.